This record concerns one TCR beta chain sequence. Its antigen is not identified. Some clones are missing from TCRdb's copy, which holds only in-frame ones; the method was immunoSEQ multiplex PCR. This table has 70,000 or so clones, about 80% appearing once. The data originate from a study of T cell responses to AZD1222 COVID-19 vaccine. Study results and caveats: With two AZD1222 doses given, Spike-specific TCR breadth and depth both rose. Donors in the cohort were predominantly white British and more often female, and clonal diversity was possibly underestimated. Among spike-specific TCRs, nearly half reportedly target unmutated variant regions.

Germline lookup yields CDR1 ENHRY and CDR2 SYGVKD. The CDR3 runs 13 residues. Trimming took off 11 bases at V and 0 bases at J, with 8 bases between the two ends. The chain uses TRBV10-3 and TRBJ1-6, with a weak D call TRBD1 (5 bases). This receptor was obtained from an adult in good health. Material: peripheral blood, obtained on day 0 of AZD1222 vaccination. The CDR3 loop reads CAGHSSYNSPLHF. The CDR3 DNA is TGTGCCGGACACAGCTCCTATAATTCACCCCTCCACTTT.